The 13 T cell receptor beta chains below were found in one sample sequenced in a study of T cell clones after liver transplantation. The method was immunoSEQ multiplex PCR; TCRdb's version includes in-frame clones alone and lacks a portion of them. The repertoire holds 68,000 or so clones, 92% seen once, with 0.98% in the top ten. The material sequenced was CD4+ T cells from blood, taken less than 28 months after liver transplant. Receptors were obtained from a human patient who received a liver transplant. A share of the T cells may be of graft donor origin.

The V gene is TRBV11-2, the J gene TRBJ2-5; 9 positions match TRBD1. V gave up 0 bases and J gave up 3 bases; unmatched junction bases: 14. This CDR3 spans 19 amino acids. The germline V gene has CDR1 SGHAT and CDR2 FQNNGV. The CDR3 region has the DNA TGTGCCAGCAGCTTAGATGGCCGCCCGGGACAGGGTGGGGAAGAGACCCAGTACTTC. This sequence encodes CASSLDGRPGQGGEETQYF.

The chain joins TRBV11-2 to TRBJ1-2; 8 bases are shared with TRBD1. Trimming removed 3 bases from V and 4 bases from J; junction bases left unmatched: 4. The CDR3 length is 14 residues. Per germline, CDR1 SGHAT and CDR2 FQNNGV. Here the CDR3 DNA reads TGTGCCAGCAGCTTGGGACAGGCAGGCTATGGCTACACCTTC. It translates to CASSLGQAGYGYTF.

The chain joins TRBV7-6 to TRBJ2-3; no reliable D call. Germline V gene lookup returns CDR1 SGHVS and CDR2 FNYEAQ. The CDR3 loop spans 14 amino acids. V lost 1 base and J lost 5, with 10 bases in between. The CDR3 DNA reads as TGTGCCAGCAGCTTAGGGGCAGGTCTAGATACGCAGTATTTT. Translated: CASSLGAGLDTQYF.

The chain carries TRBV28 and TRBJ2-7; 9 bases match TRBD2. The CDR3 is made up of 14 amino acids. CDR1 and CDR2 from the germline V gene are MDHEN and SYDVKM. V lost 8 bases and J lost 1; bases outside the gene matches: 6. The CDR3 reads CASATSGSSYEQYF. CDR3 bases: TGTGCCAGCGCCACTAGCGGGTCTTCCTACGAGCAGTACTTC.

The genes are TRBV5-1 and TRBJ1-1; D perhaps matches TRBD1 (5 bases). Germline V gene lookup returns CDR1 SGHRS and CDR2 YFSETQ. CDR3 length: 20 amino acids. The V and J ends lost 3 bases and 0 bases respectively, with 27 bases between them. CDR3 amino acids: CASSSNGENTRGGMNTEAFF. CDR3 DNA sequence: TGCGCCAGCAGCTCCAACGGGGAGAATACCCGGGGGGGAATGAACACTGAAGCTTTCTTT.

This chain connects TRBV29-1 to TRBJ2-7; D not certain. CDR3 length: 12 residues. CDR1 is SQVTM, CDR2 ANQGSEA, per germline. The V end was cut by 4 bases, the J end by 0 bases, with 7 bases between. CDR3 sequence (DNA): TGCAGCGTTGCCCACGGCTCCTACGAGCAGTACTTC. Translated, it gives CSVAHGSYEQYF.

The chain couples TRBV29-1 to TRBJ2-3; 11 bases line up with TRBD2. Germline loops: CDR1 SQVTM, CDR2 ANQGSEA. The length of the CDR3 is 13 residues. Trimming cost V 4 bases and J 6 bases; bases outside gene matches: 3. The CDR3 sequence: CSVATSGSDTQYF. In DNA, the CDR3 is TGCAGCGTTGCTACTAGCGGGAGTGATACGCAGTATTTT.

This chain links TRBV7-2 with TRBJ2-7; TRBD1 matches 12 bases. Trimming removed 5 bases from V and 6 bases from J; junction bases left unmatched: 8. Germline V CDR1 and CDR2: SGHTA, FQGNSA. This CDR3 has 15 amino acids. The CDR3 region has the DNA TGTGCCAGCAGCCCGGGGGGACAGGGGGCGGTCGAGCAGTACTTC. It codes for CASSPGGQGAVEQYF.

This clone was detected once. The J gene is TRBJ2-3, the V gene TRBV28; 10 bases fit TRBD2. Germline CDR1 reads MDHEN; CDR2 reads SYDVKM. The length of the CDR3 is 18 residues. Losses at the gene ends were 3 bases for V and 5 bases for J; bases not matched to a gene: 14. The CDR3 protein is CASSFPLLAGVKGDTQYF. The CDR3 DNA is TGTGCCAGCAGTTTCCCCCTTCTAGCGGGAGTAAAGGGAGATACGCAGTATTTT. The full variable domain, with the rest looked up from reference TRBV28 and TRBJ2-3, is DVKVTQSSRYLVKRTGEKVFLECVQDMDHENMFWYRQDPGLGLRLIYFSYDVKMKEKGDIPEGYSVSREKKERFSLILESASTNQTSMYLCASSFPLLAGVKGDTQYFGPGTRLTVL.

This sequence joins TRBV19 and TRBJ2-1; tentatively, D is TRBD1 or TRBD2 (6 bases each). This CDR3 is 14 amino acids long. Trimming pared 6 bases from V and 6 bases from J, leaving 15 bases between. The germline gives CDR1 LNHDA, CDR2 SQIVND (reference sequence). In DNA form, the CDR3 reads TGTGCCAGTAGCAAGGGGGGCTCTAGCAATGAGCAGTTCTTC. Its translation: CASSKGGSSNEQFF. Variable domain in full (rest from reference TRBV19 and TRBJ2-1): DGGITQSPKYLFRKEGQNVTLSCEQNLNHDAMYWYRQDPGQGLRLIYYSQIVNDFQKGDIAEGYSVSREKKESFPLTVTSAQKNPTAFYLCASSKGGSSNEQFFGPGTRLTVL.

The chain recombines TRBV18 with TRBJ2-5; D gene unclear. From germline, CDR1 is KGHSH and CDR2 LQKENI. Trimming pared 1 base from V and 5 bases from J, leaving 5 bases between. The CDR3 consists of 12 residues. The CDR3 DNA reads as TGTGCCAGCTCACCACTCAGGGAGACCCAGTACTTC. It translates to CASSPLRETQYF.

The chain couples TRBV29-1 to TRBJ2-2; no firm D call. The CDR3 has 13 amino acids. Per the germline V gene, CDR1 is SQVTM and CDR2 is ANQGSEA. The V and J ends lost 1 base and 3 bases respectively, with 6 bases between them. The CDR3 nucleotides are TGCAGCGTTGAAGTCGGGTACACCGGGGAGCTGTTTTTT. This codes for CSVEVGYTGELFF.

This chain connects TRBV28 to TRBJ2-7, with D possibly being TRBD2 (5 bases). This CDR3 has 15 residues. In germline, CDR1 is MDHEN, CDR2 SYDVKM. The V end lost 3 bases, the J end lost 3 bases, and 15 bases lay between the germline ends. The CDR3 spells CASSFSGGLGYEQYF. The CDR3, as DNA: TGTGCCAGCAGTTTCTCCGGAGGTTTGGGCTACGAGCAGTACTTC.